This T cell receptor (beta chain) was observed in a study of T cells in Graves' hyperthyroidism and ophthalmopathy. Whole-study findings and limits: Appearing also in blood were most of the thyroid clonotypes expanded above 0.001.

There were TCR beta CDR3 regions amplified from RNA transcripts. RT-PCR in the first round (using the HTBI primer set) targeted the TCR CDR3. MiXCR, applied by TCRdb to the multiplex PCR reads, yields one record per CDR3 protein. This sample has about 550,000 distinct CDR3 sequences, with less than 25% found just once. Comments on this clonotype: The antigen is undetermined.

Orbital computed tomography, thyroid ultrasound, serum thyroxine and TRAb, and clinical symptoms together informed the diagnoses. An approximately 9.4 ml volume of fresh peripheral blood provided the PBMCs. The V segment lost 6 bases and the J segment 1 base; nucleotides outside the gene matches: 3. Germline V CDR1 and CDR2: MNHNS, SASEGT. The CDR3 extends over 15 amino acids. The origin of this receptor is a man between 18 and 29 years old with Graves' hyperthyroidism. The gene calls are TRBV6-1 and TRBJ1-6; 7 bases map to TRBD1. The sequenced sample was blood. The CDR3 nucleotides are TGTGCCAGCAGGGAACAGGGGTCCTATAATTCACCCCTCCACTTT. It codes for CASREQGSYNSPLHF.